Detailed here is one TCR beta chain. Its antigen remains unidentified. This was the immunoSEQ v3 assay. Sequencing was performed with immunoSEQ multiplex PCR; in TCRdb, only in-frame clones are kept and a portion is missing. The table includes roughly 54,000 clones, roughly 91% detected once. This sample is drawn from a study of TIL therapy for anti-PD-1-resistant metastatic lung cancer. Study-level background: Tumor harvest preceded PD-1/PD-L1 blockade, followed by nivolumab treatment.

The CDR3 is 14 residues long. CDR1 and CDR2 (germline): SNHLY, FYNNEI. The ends lost 7 bases at V and 3 bases at J; junction bases unmatched: 4. Study-wide results and caveats: The baseline peripheral repertoire was partially replaced by infused TIL clonotypes that later decayed. Patients were highly selected, enriched for treatment-naive, never-smoker and oncogene-addicted cases.

The sample's time point: pre-treatment sample, taken before nivolumab and TIL therapy. The origin of this receptor is a person aged 25 to 80 with non-small cell lung cancer. Here the sequenced sample was blood, taken at baseline. The chain joins TRBV2 to TRBJ1-5, with TRBD1 identical over 9 bases. The CDR3 nucleotides are TGTGCCAGCATGGGGACAGGGTTCAATCAGCCCCAGCATTTT. Amino acids: CASMGTGFNQPQHF.